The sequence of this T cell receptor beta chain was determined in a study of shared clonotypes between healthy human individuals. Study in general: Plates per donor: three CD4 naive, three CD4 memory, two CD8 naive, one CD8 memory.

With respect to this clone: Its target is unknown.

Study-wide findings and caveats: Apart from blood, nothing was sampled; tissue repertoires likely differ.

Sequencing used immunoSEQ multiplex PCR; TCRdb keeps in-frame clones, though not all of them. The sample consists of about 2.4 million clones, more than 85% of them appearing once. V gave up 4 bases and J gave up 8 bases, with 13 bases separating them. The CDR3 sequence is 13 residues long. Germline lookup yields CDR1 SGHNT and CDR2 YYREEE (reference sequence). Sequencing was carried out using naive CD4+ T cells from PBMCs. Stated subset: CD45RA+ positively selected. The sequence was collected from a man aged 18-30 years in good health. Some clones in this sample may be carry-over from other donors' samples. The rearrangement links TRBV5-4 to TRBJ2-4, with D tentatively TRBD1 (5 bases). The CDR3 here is CASSLKTVDIQYF. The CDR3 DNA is TGTGCCAGCAGCCTAAAGACAGTGGACATTCAGTACTTC.